Listed below are T cell receptor beta chains from one sample, sequenced in a study of T-cell memory formation after mild COVID-19. TCRdb itself ran the 5' RACE reads through MiXCR, one entry per CDR3 protein. The sample consists of a few hundred thousand distinct CDR3 sequences, around 10% of them appearing once. The sequencing sample was made of PBMCs or a T cell subset sorted from them (not recorded which). These receptors were obtained from a man between 18 and 29 years old who had mild COVID-19 (a few samples of this study predate the infection). Cell type and time point are not known. Each CDR3 is given with its conserved first and last residue. Each record gives: J gene, clone size, V gene, CDR3 length, D gene, CDR3 protein, CDR3 DNA. The D gene is left open where the match is weak. Size is omitted from some rows. Given values are once, few, many or a class for expanded clones.

>TRBJ1-2|NA|TRBV3-1|15|NA
CASSQGNEAFYGYTF
TGTGCCAGCAGCCAAGGCAACGAGGCCTTCTATGGCTACACCTTC
>TRBJ1-5|few|TRBV4-1|16|NA
CASSQGAGRGYQPQHF
TGCGCCAGCAGCCAAGGAGCGGGGCGTGGATATCAGCCCCAGCATTTT
>TRBJ1-1|many|TRBV7-2|14|NA
CASSFQGKGTEAFF
TGTGCCAGCAGTTTTCAGGGCAAGGGGACTGAAGCTTTCTTT
>TRBJ2-5|NA|TRBV6-1|14|NA
CASSLRRGGETQYF
TGTGCCAGCAGCCTTAGAAGGGGGGGGGAGACCCAGTACTTC
>TRBJ1-4|many|TRBV7-9|15|TRBD1
CASSLGGTGGEKLFF
TGTGCCAGCAGCCTGGGTGGGACAGGCGGTGAAAAACTGTTTTTT
>TRBJ2-6|NA|TRBV6-2/TRBV6-3|19|NA
CASSTDRLLAHSGANVLTF
TGTGCCAGCAGCACCGACAGGCTATTAGCGCACTCTGGGGCCAACGTCCTGACTTTC
>TRBJ2-3|NA|TRBV12-3/TRBV12-4|17|NA
CASSRDGAGTYTDTQYF
TGTGCCAGCAGCCGAGACGGTGCTGGCACCTACACAGATACGCAGTATTTT
>TRBJ1-6|few|TRBV7-9|13|NA
CASSAMGDSPLHF
TGTGCCAGCAGCGCGATGGGGGACTCACCCCTCCACTTT
>TRBJ2-7|NA|TRBV2|13|NA
CATPGNDPLEQYF
TGTGCCACCCCGGGGAACGATCCGTTGGAGCAGTACTTC
>TRBJ1-5|once|TRBV27|15|NA
CASSPWDGSNQPQHF
TGTGCCAGCAGTCCATGGGACGGTAGCAATCAGCCCCAGCATTTT
>TRBJ1-2|NA|TRBV21-1|12|NA
CASGGSFYGYTF
TGTGCCAGCGGAGGATCTTTCTATGGCTACACCTTC
>TRBJ2-5|NA|TRBV6-6|17|TRBD2
CASSYSDLAGGRETQYF
TGTGCCAGCAGTTACTCCGATCTAGCGGGGGGGCGGGAGACCCAGTACTTC
>TRBJ1-5|NA|TRBV5-1|14|NA
CASSLEATGQPQHF
TGCGCCAGCAGCTTGGAGGCGACGGGACAGCCCCAGCATTTT
>TRBJ1-1|few|TRBV4-3|13|TRBD1
CASSQTGDTEAFF
TGCGCCAGCAGCCAAACAGGGGACACTGAAGCTTTCTTT
>TRBJ2-5|NA|TRBV25-1|14|NA
CASSMSGAGETQYF
TGTGCCAGCAGCATGTCGGGGGCCGGAGAGACCCAGTACTTC
>TRBJ1-2|NA|TRBV11-2|12|NA
CASSAINYGYTF
TGTGCCAGCAGCGCAATCAACTATGGCTACACCTTC
>TRBJ2-3|NA|TRBV4-3|13|NA
CASGRGLTDTQYF
TGCGCCAGCGGGAGGGGGCTCACAGATACGCAGTATTTT
>TRBJ2-5|few|TRBV20-1|13|TRBD1
CSARLGQVETQYF
TGCAGTGCTAGATTAGGACAGGTTGAGACCCAGTACTTC
>TRBJ1-5|few|TRBV7-3|15|TRBD1
CASSETGDRNQPQHF
TGTGCCAGCAGCGAAACAGGGGACCGCAATCAGCCCCAGCATTTT
>TRBJ2-1|few|TRBV23-1|14|TRBD2
CASLRRETYNEQFF
TGCGCCAGCTTGAGGCGGGAGACCTACAATGAGCAGTTCTTC
>TRBJ2-2|NA|TRBV30|12|NA
CAWSVYTGELFF
TGTGCCTGGAGTGTTTACACCGGGGAGCTGTTTTTT
>TRBJ1-1|NA|TRBV7-2|14|NA
CASSLGWLNTEAFF
TGTGCCAGCAGCTTAGGCTGGCTGAACACTGAAGCTTTCTTT
>TRBJ2-2|few|TRBV30|12|NA
CAWSVGVGELFF
TGTGCCTGGAGTGTGGGTGTCGGGGAGCTGTTTTTT
>TRBJ2-3|NA|TRBV29-1|15|NA
CSVEGTWGYTDTQYF
TGCAGCGTTGAAGGAACATGGGGCTACACAGATACGCAGTATTTT
>TRBJ2-1|few|TRBV7-9|16|TRBD1
CASSDSQGVTYNEQFF
TGTGCCAGCAGCGACTCACAGGGGGTCACCTACAATGAGCAGTTCTTC
>TRBJ1-5|NA|TRBV2|14|NA
CASSDREGGQPQHF
TGTGCCAGCAGTGACAGGGAGGGTGGTCAGCCCCAGCATTTT
>TRBJ1-4|few|TRBV20-1|15|TRBD1
CSATPHRGTNEKLFF
TGCAGTGCTACCCCCCACAGGGGAACTAATGAAAAACTGTTTTTT
>TRBJ2-2|NA|TRBV5-1|15|TRBD1
CASSLTGGQDGELFF
TGCGCCAGCAGCTTGACAGGGGGGCAAGACGGGGAGCTGTTTTTT
>TRBJ2-1|NA|TRBV20-1|16|NA
CSAQDPRQGPFNEQFF
TGCAGTGCCCAAGACCCGCGGCAGGGCCCTTTCAATGAGCAGTTCTTC
>TRBJ2-3|many|TRBV28|15|TRBD2
CASSSLLASTDTQYF
TGTGCCAGCAGTTCCCTACTAGCGAGCACAGATACGCAGTATTTT
>TRBJ2-4|few|TRBV29-1|12|NA
CSVAYGGNIQYF
TGCAGCGTTGCGTACGGGGGTAACATTCAGTACTTC
>TRBJ2-2|NA|TRBV20-1|14|NA
CSATTTANTGELFF
TGCAGTGCTACGACGACAGCGAACACCGGGGAGCTGTTTTTT
>TRBJ2-5|NA|TRBV15|14|NA
CATSVTGSGETQYF
TGTGCCACCAGCGTAACAGGGTCGGGGGAGACCCAGTACTTC
>TRBJ2-5|once|TRBV4-2|17|TRBD2
CASSQHGTSGSRETQYF
TGTGCCAGCAGCCAACACGGGACTAGCGGGAGTCGGGAGACCCAGTACTTC
>TRBJ2-7|NA|TRBV7-9|15|TRBD1
CASSLGQGDFYEQYF
TGTGCCAGCAGCTTAGGACAGGGAGATTTCTACGAGCAGTACTTC
>TRBJ1-2|few|TRBV5-5|15|NA
CASSSRARTGHGYTF
TGTGCCAGCAGCTCTCGGGCTCGAACCGGGCATGGCTACACCTTC
>TRBJ2-5|few|TRBV7-2|13|NA
CASSRQFQETQYF
TGTGCCAGCAGTCGACAGTTCCAAGAGACCCAGTACTTC
>TRBJ2-5|NA|TRBV11-2|15|NA
CASSLVWDIGETQYF
TGTGCCAGCAGCTTAGTGTGGGACATCGGGGAGACCCAGTACTTC
>TRBJ2-5|few|TRBV12-3/TRBV12-4|13|NA
CASSRQSGETQYF
TGTGCCAGCAGTAGGCAATCGGGGGAGACCCAGTACTTC
>TRBJ2-1|NA|TRBV5-1|13|NA
CASSLNPSPEQFF
TGCGCCAGCAGCCTGAATCCGAGCCCTGAGCAGTTCTTC
>TRBJ2-2|few|TRBV5-1|13|NA
CASSLVGSGELFF
TGCGCCAGCAGCTTGGTGGGCTCCGGGGAGCTGTTTTTT
>TRBJ2-3|NA|TRBV5-1|16|NA
CASSSTIGPGTDTQYF
TGCGCCAGCAGCTCGACGATTGGGCCTGGCACAGATACGCAGTATTTT
>TRBJ2-1|few|TRBV4-3|14|TRBD2
CASGGTSPYNEQFF
TGCGCCAGCGGCGGGACTAGTCCCTACAATGAGCAGTTCTTC
>TRBJ2-5|many|TRBV5-1|15|TRBD1
CASSSNPGQSETQYF
TGCGCCAGCAGCTCCAACCCGGGACAGTCAGAGACCCAGTACTTC
>TRBJ2-5|NA|TRBV6-6|14|TRBD2
CASRIGTREETQYF
TGTGCCAGCAGGATCGGGACTAGGGAAGAGACCCAGTACTTC
>TRBJ1-1|NA|TRBV5-6|14|TRBD1
CASSFRDRGSEAFF
TGTGCCAGCAGCTTCCGGGACAGGGGTTCTGAAGCTTTCTTT
>TRBJ1-1|NA|TRBV20-1|14|NA
CSARAGRLNTEAFF
TGCAGTGCTAGAGCGGGCAGATTAAACACTGAAGCTTTCTTT
>TRBJ1-2|NA|TRBV6-2/TRBV6-3|15|NA
CASRSWGSSNYGYTF
TGTGCCAGCAGAAGTTGGGGCAGCTCTAACTATGGCTACACCTTC
>TRBJ1-6|few|TRBV12-3/TRBV12-4|14|TRBD1
CASKTGEGNSPLHF
TGTGCCAGCAAGACAGGGGAGGGTAATTCACCCCTCCACTTT
>TRBJ1-2|NA|TRBV20-1|13|TRBD1
CSASPGTDYGYTF
TGCAGTGCTAGCCCCGGGACAGACTATGGCTACACCTTC
>TRBJ2-5|NA|TRBV20-1|12|NA
CSAYGAQETQYF
TGCAGTGCTTACGGCGCACAAGAGACCCAGTACTTC
>TRBJ1-5|NA|TRBV28|15|NA
CASRSGTKGRQPQHF
TGTGCCAGCAGGTCCGGGACGAAAGGGCGACAGCCCCAGCATTTT
>TRBJ1-2|many|TRBV7-2|13|NA
CASSLGGPYGYTF
TGTGCCAGCAGCTTAGGGGGGCCGTATGGCTACACCTTC
>TRBJ1-6|few|TRBV6-5|15|NA
CASTKAGVKNSPLHF
TGTGCCAGCACCAAGGCAGGGGTGAAGAATTCACCCCTCCACTTT
>TRBJ1-1|NA|TRBV6-6|14|NA
CASSYSQGKAEAFF
TGTGCCAGCAGTTACTCTCAGGGGAAGGCTGAAGCTTTCTTT
>TRBJ1-2|NA|TRBV28|15|TRBD1
CASSFITGGSYGYTF
TGTGCCAGCAGTTTTATAACAGGGGGTTCCTATGGCTACACCTTC